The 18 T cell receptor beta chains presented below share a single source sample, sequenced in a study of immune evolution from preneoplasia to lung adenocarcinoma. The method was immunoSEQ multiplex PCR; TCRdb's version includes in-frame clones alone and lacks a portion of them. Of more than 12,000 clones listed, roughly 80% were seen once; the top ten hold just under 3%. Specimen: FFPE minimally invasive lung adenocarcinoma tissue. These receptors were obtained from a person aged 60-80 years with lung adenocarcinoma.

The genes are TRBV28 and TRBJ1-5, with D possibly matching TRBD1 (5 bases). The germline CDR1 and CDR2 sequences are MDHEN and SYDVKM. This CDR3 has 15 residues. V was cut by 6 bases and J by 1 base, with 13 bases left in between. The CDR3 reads CASSSPGESNQPQHF. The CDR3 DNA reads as TGTGCCAGCAGCTCCCCGGGGGAGAGCAATCAGCCCCAGCATTTT.

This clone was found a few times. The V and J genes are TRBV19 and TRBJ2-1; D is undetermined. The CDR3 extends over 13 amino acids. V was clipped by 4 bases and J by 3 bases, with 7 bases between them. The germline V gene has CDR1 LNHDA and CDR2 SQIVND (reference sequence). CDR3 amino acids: CASSKGHYNEQFF. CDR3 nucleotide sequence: TGTGCCAGTAGTAAAGGGCACTACAATGAGCAGTTCTTC.

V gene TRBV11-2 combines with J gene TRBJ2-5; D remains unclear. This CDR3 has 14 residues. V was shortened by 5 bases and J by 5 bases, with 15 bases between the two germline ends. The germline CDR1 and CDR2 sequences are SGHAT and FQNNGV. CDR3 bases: TGTGCCAGCAGCCAGATGTGGGGTAGGGAGACCCAGTACTTC. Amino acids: CASSQMWGRETQYF.

The CDR3 DNA sequence: TGTGCCAGCACCTCTCGACTAGCGGGAGCCCCCTTCATCTACGAGCAGTACTTC. Translating it yields CASTSRLAGAPFIYEQYF. The chain carries TRBV11-2 and TRBJ2-7, with TRBD2 identical over 12 bases. The V and J ends lost 7 bases and 3 bases, in that order; junction bases with no gene match: 16. Germline lookup yields CDR1 SGHAT and CDR2 FQNNGV. The CDR3 is made up of 18 amino acids.

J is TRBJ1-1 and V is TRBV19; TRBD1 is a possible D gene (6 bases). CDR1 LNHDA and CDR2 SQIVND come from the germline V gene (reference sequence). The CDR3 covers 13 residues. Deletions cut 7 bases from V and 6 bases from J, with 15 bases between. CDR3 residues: CASTQNTGPEAFF. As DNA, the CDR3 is TGTGCCAGTACCCAGAATACAGGGCCTGAAGCTTTCTTT.

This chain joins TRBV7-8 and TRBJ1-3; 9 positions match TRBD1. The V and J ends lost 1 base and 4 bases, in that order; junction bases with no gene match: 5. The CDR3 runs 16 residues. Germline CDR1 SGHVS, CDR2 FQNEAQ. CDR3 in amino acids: CASSLGTGGAGNTIYF. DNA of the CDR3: TGTGCCAGCAGCTTAGGCACAGGGGGCGCAGGAAACACCATATATTTT.

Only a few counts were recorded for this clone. The CDR3 bases are TGTGGACCCGGGCAGGGTCAGCCCCAGCATTTT. This gives the protein CGPGQGQPQHF. This chain joins TRBV6-1 and TRBJ1-5; tentative D call: TRBD1 (5 bases). CDR3 length: 11 residues. CDR1 MNHNS and CDR2 SASEGT come from the germline V gene.

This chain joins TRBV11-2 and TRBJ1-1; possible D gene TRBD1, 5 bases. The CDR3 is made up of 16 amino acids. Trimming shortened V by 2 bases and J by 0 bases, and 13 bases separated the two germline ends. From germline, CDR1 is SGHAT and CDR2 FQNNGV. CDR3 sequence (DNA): TGTGCCAGCAGCTTAAGCGGCACAGGCGTGAACACTGAAGCTTTCTTT. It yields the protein CASSLSGTGVNTEAFF.

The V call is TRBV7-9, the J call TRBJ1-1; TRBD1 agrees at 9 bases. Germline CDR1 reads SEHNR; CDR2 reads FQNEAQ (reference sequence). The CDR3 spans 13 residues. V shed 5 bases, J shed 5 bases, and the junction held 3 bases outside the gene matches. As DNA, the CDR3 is TGTGCCAGCAGCACACAGGGGGCGACTGAAGCTTTCTTT. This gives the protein CASSTQGATEAFF.

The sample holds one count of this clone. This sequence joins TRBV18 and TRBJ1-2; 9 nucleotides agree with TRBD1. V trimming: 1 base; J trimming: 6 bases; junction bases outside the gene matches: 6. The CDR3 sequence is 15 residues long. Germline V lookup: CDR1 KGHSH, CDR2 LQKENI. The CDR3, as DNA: TGTGCCAGCTCACCACTGACAGGGGGGGAAGATGGCTACACCTTC. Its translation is CASSPLTGGEDGYTF.

CDR3 sequence reads: CATPGRGGYGYTF. CDR3 sequence (DNA): TGTGCCACTCCCGGCAGGGGAGGCTATGGCTACACCTTC. V gene TRBV18 combines with J gene TRBJ1-2; TRBD1 is a possible D gene (6 bases). CDR3 length equals 13 residues. Between the trimmed V and J ends, which lost 10 bases and 4 bases, there was a span of 16 bases. The V gene's germline CDR1 is KGHSH and CDR2 LQKENI.

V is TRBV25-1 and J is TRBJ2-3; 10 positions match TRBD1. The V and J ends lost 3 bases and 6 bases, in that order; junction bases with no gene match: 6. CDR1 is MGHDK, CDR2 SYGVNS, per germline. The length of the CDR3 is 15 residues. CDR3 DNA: TGTGCCAGCAGTGAGGACAGGGGGTCATCGGATACGCAGTATTTT. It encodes CASSEDRGSSDTQYF. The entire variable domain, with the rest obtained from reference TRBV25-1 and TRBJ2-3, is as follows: EADIYQTPRYLVIGTGKKITLECSQTMGHDKMYWYQQDPGMELHLIHYSYGVNSTEKGDLSSESTVSRIRTEHFPLTLESARPSHTSQYLCASSEDRGSSDTQYFGPGTRLTVL.

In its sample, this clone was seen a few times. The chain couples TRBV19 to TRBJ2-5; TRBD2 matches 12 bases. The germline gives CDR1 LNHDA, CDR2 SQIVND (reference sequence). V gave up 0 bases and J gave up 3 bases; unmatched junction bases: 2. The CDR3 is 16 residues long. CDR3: CASSIDASGGEETQYF. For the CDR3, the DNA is TGTGCCAGTAGTATAGATGCTAGCGGGGGGGAAGAGACCCAGTACTTC.

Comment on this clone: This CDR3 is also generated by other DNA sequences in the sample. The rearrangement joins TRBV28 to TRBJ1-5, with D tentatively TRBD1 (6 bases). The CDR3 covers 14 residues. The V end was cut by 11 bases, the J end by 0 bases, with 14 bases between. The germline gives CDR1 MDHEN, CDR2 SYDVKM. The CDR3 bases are TGTGCCTCGACCGGACAGTATAGCAATCAGCCCCAGCATTTT. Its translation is CASTGQYSNQPQHF.

The CDR3 loop reads CASSPGQGETQYF. The DNA for the CDR3 is TGTGCCAGCTCACCAGGACAGGGTGAGACCCAGTACTTC. This chain connects TRBV18 to TRBJ2-5; 8 bases fit TRBD1. This CDR3 contains 13 residues. Per germline, CDR1 KGHSH and CDR2 LQKENI. J gave up 5 bases and V 2 bases, and 1 base lay outside the gene matches.

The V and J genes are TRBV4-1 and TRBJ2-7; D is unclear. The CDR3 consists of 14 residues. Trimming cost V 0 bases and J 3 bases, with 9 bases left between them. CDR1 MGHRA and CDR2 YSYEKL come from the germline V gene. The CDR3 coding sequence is TGCGCCAGCAGCCAAGATACACTACTCTACGAGCAGTACTTC. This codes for CASSQDTLLYEQYF.

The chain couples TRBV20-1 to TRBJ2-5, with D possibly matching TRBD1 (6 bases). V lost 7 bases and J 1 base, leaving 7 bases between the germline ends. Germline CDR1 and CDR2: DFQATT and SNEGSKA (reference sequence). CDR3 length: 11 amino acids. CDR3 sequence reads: CSGGGQETQYF. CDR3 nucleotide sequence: TGCAGTGGAGGGGGCCAAGAGACCCAGTACTTC.

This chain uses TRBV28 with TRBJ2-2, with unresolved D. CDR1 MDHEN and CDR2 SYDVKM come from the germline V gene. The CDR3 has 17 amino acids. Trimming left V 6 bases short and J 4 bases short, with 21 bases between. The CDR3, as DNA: TGTGCCAGCAGCTCCTGGGCAGATCCCTTAAGCACCGGGGAGCTGTTTTTT. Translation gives CASSSWADPLSTGELFF.